These 30 T cell receptor beta chains were sequenced from one sample in a study of blood T cell repertoires in COVID-19. Clones were read by immunoSEQ multiplex PCR, and TCRdb kept only the in-frame ones, dropping some. The data show 150,000 to 200,000 clones, around nine tenths seen once. The sequenced sample was peripheral blood. The origin of the receptors is a woman between 65 and 79 years old with COVID-19, enrolled during active disease.

The chain uses TRBV18 and TRBJ2-5, with 7 bases matching TRBD1. The junction had 3 bases not matched to a gene; V was cut back by 3 bases and J by 5 bases. Germline-derived CDR1 and CDR2 are KGHSH and LQKENI. The CDR3 has 13 residues. CDR3 sequence reads: CASSPLQGETQYF. The CDR3 DNA follows: TGTGCCAGCTCACCTCTACAGGGGGAGACCCAGTACTTC.

The chain joins TRBV7-2 to TRBJ2-7; possible D gene TRBD2, 7 bases. Germline CDR1 reads SGHTA; CDR2 reads FQGNSA. This CDR3 spans 15 amino acids. The ends were cut back, 1 base at V and 2 bases at J, with 12 bases in the middle. CDR3 in amino acids: CASSLGPGGPYEQYF. CDR3 DNA: TGTGCCAGCAGCTTAGGCCCCGGGGGGCCCTACGAGCAGTACTTC.

The chain recombines TRBV19 with TRBJ1-3; D is undetermined. This CDR3 spans 16 amino acids. Trimming left V 8 bases short and J 2 bases short, with 19 bases between. CDR1 is LNHDA and CDR2 is SQIVND in the germline V gene (reference sequence). The CDR3 DNA reads as TGTGCCAGTTGGGGAGGTTACAGACTCCCTGGAAACACCATATATTTT. It translates to CASWGGYRLPGNTIYF. The variable domain in full, with the rest retrieved from reference TRBV19 and TRBJ1-3, is DGGITQSPKYLFRKEGQNVTLSCEQNLNHDAMYWYRQDPGQGLRLIYYSQIVNDFQKGDIAEGYSVSREKKESFPLTVTSAQKNPTAFYLCASWGGYRLPGNTIYFGEGSWLTVV.

V is TRBV7-8 and J is TRBJ2-5; the match to TRBD1 covers 8 bases. J lost 4 bases, V lost 5 bases, and 12 bases had no gene match. This CDR3 region has 16 residues. Germline loops: CDR1 SGHVS, CDR2 FQNEAQ. In DNA form, the CDR3 reads TGTGCCAGCAGCGGGCGACAGGGGTCTAAAGGAGAGACCCAGTACTTC. Translated, it gives CASSGRQGSKGETQYF.

The chain combines TRBV9 with TRBJ1-4; tentatively, D is TRBD1 (5 bases). The CDR3 is made up of 16 amino acids. Trimming took off 6 bases at V and 7 bases at J, with 22 bases between the two ends. Per the germline V gene, CDR1 is SGDLS and CDR2 is YYNGEE. CDR3 loop: CASTPSGGGTFEKLFF. In nucleotides, the CDR3 is TGTGCCAGCACCCCCTCAGGTGGGGGGACCTTTGAAAAACTGTTTTTT.

The chain has TRBV11-3 and TRBJ1-6; D is ambiguous. Trimming stripped 5 bases from V and 10 bases from J, with 18 bases between. From germline, CDR1 is SGHNT and CDR2 YENEEA. CDR3 length: 15 residues. This chain's CDR3 is CASSNSGPKGSPLHF. The CDR3 bases are TGTGCCAGCAGCAACAGTGGCCCTAAAGGATCACCCCTCCACTTT.

V and J are TRBV7-9 and TRBJ2-7; possibly TRBD1 for D (5 bases). The CDR3 contains 17 residues. Trimming cost V 0 bases and J 4 bases, with 19 bases left between them. Germline V lookup: CDR1 SEHNR, CDR2 FQNEAQ (reference sequence). The CDR3 region has the DNA TGTGCCAGCAGCTTAGCACCACCAGGGTACCTCCCTTACGAGCAGTACTTC. As protein: CASSLAPPGYLPYEQYF.

The genes are TRBV6-6 and TRBJ2-7; 8 bases are shared with TRBD1. The V and J ends lost 5 bases and 5 bases, in that order; junction bases with no gene match: 8. CDR1 is MNHNY, CDR2 SVGAGI, per germline (reference sequence). The CDR3 has 14 amino acids. Written as DNA, the CDR3 is TGTGCCAGCAGTACCGGGACAGGCGTCGACGAGCAGTACTTC. Protein product: CASSTGTGVDEQYF.

The chain combines TRBV5-1 with TRBJ1-4, with 8 bases identical to TRBD1. J gave up 8 bases and V 3 bases, and 3 bases lay outside the gene matches. This CDR3 has 13 residues. Germline lookup yields CDR1 SGHRS and CDR2 YFSETQ. The CDR3 bases are TGCGCCAGCAGCTCGGGACAGGCCGAAAAACTGTTTTTT. It yields the protein CASSSGQAEKLFF.

V usage is TRBV5-8 and J usage is TRBJ2-1; D gene unclear. The CDR3 totals 16 residues. Germline lookup yields CDR1 SGHTS and CDR2 YDEGEE. Trimming stripped 4 bases from V and 3 bases from J, with 17 bases between. In nucleotides, the CDR3 is TGTGCCAGCAGCAGAGTTACACTCCTAGGCTACAATGAGCAGTTCTTC. Translating it yields CASSRVTLLGYNEQFF.

V and J are TRBV6-4 and TRBJ1-1; 8 bases are shared with TRBD1. CDR1 and CDR2 (germline): MRHNA, SNTAGT. This CDR3 comprises 13 residues. With 3 bases clipped from V and 10 bases from J, the junction kept 7 bases outside the gene matches. The CDR3 DNA reads as TGTGCCAGCAGTGAGCACACAGGGGGGGGAGCTTTCTTT. As protein: CASSEHTGGGAFF.

Only a few counts were recorded for this clone. The V call is TRBV9, the J call TRBJ1-3, with D possibly TRBD1 on 5 matching bases. V was clipped by 6 bases and J by 2 bases, with 15 bases between them. Germline lookup yields CDR1 SGDLS and CDR2 YYNGEE. The CDR3 loop spans 15 amino acids. The CDR3 coding sequence is TGTGCCAGCACGAAGACCGCAGGGACTGGAAACACCATATATTTT. It codes for CASTKTAGTGNTIYF.

The chain joins TRBV6-5 to TRBJ2-3; D is perhaps TRBD1 (6 bases). Deletions cut 2 bases from V and 2 bases from J, with 14 bases between. The CDR3 length is 16 residues. The germline V gene encodes CDR1 MNHEY and CDR2 SVGAGI. CDR3 DNA sequence: TGTGCCAGCAGTTACGGGGCGGCAGGGGACACAGATACGCAGTATTTT. The encoded protein is CASSYGAAGDTDTQYF.

This clone was picked up one time. The gene calls are TRBV18 and TRBJ2-1; 9 bases are shared with TRBD2. Germline V gene sequence: CDR1 KGHSH, CDR2 LQKENI. The V and J ends lost 2 bases and 0 bases, in that order; junction bases with no gene match: 2. This CDR3 spans 16 amino acids. CDR3 protein: CASSPSGGPSYNEQFF. The CDR3 nucleotides read TGTGCCAGCTCACCAAGCGGGGGGCCCTCCTACAATGAGCAGTTCTTC.

The J gene is TRBJ1-1, the V gene TRBV28; D might be TRBD1 (6 bases). Trimming removed 3 bases at V and 0 bases at J, with 23 bases between. Germline assignment: CDR1 MDHEN and CDR2 SYDVKM. This CDR3 is 19 amino acids long. CDR3 protein: CASSLGRRTVLFMNTEAFF. In DNA, the CDR3 is TGTGCCAGCAGTTTGGGGAGAAGGACAGTACTATTCATGAACACTGAAGCTTTCTTT.

The genes are TRBV7-6 and TRBJ2-4, with 13 bases aligning to TRBD2. The V and J ends lost 4 bases and 2 bases, in that order; junction bases with no gene match: 2. The CDR3 extends over 16 amino acids. Germline CDR1 is SGHVS and CDR2 is FNYEAQ. The CDR3: CASSSGLAGSKNIQYF. In DNA, the CDR3 is TGTGCCAGCAGCTCGGGACTAGCGGGGTCCAAAAACATTCAGTACTTC. Complete variable domain (other parts from reference TRBV7-6 and TRBJ2-4): GAGVSQSPRYKVTKRGQDVALRCDPISGHVSLYWYRQALGQGPEFLTYFNYEAQQDKSGLPNDRFSAERPEGSISTLTIQRTEQRDSAMYRCASSSGLAGSKNIQYFGAGTRLSVL.

The chain links TRBV29-1 to TRBJ2-5; 7 bases align to TRBD2. The CDR3 contains 14 residues. J gave up 2 bases and V 4 bases, and 7 bases lay outside the gene matches. Per germline, CDR1 SQVTM and CDR2 ANQGSEA. The CDR3 spells CSVGVAGTQETQYF. CDR3 DNA: TGCAGCGTTGGGGTAGCGGGCACACAAGAGACCCAGTACTTC.

V gene TRBV30 combines with J gene TRBJ1-4, with a weak D call TRBD1 (5 bases). V lost 2 bases and J lost 5, with 15 bases in between. CDR1 and CDR2 from the germline V gene are GTSNPN and SVGIG (reference sequence). The CDR3 runs to 15 residues. The CDR3 protein is CAWSPRTRGNEKLFF. DNA for the CDR3: TGTGCCTGGAGTCCCCGGACACGGGGGAATGAAAAACTGTTTTTT.

This chain connects TRBV6-5 to TRBJ2-3; a weak D match, TRBD2 (5 bases). CDR1 and CDR2 from the germline V gene are MNHEY and SVGAGI. V was shortened by 5 bases and J by 4 bases, with 10 bases between the two germline ends. The CDR3 sequence is 13 residues long. The DNA for the CDR3 is TGTGCCAGCAGTCTCCCCGGGGCAGATACGCAGTATTTT. It codes for CASSLPGADTQYF.

V is TRBV3-1 (or the pseudogene TRBV3-2) and J is TRBJ2-7; the match to TRBD1 covers 9 bases. V dropped 4 bases and J dropped 1; count of bases not matched to a gene: 14. CDR3 size: 18 residues. CDR1 is LGHDT and CDR2 is YNNKEL in the germline V gene (reference sequence). In DNA, the CDR3 is TGTGCCAGCAGCCCGCTACCGGGACAGGGATCCAAATCCTACGAGCAGTACTTC. Amino acid sequence: CASSPLPGQGSKSYEQYF.

The gene calls are TRBV6-5 and TRBJ2-3, with D perhaps TRBD1 (6 bases). V shed 6 bases and J shed 3 bases, with 13 bases lying between them. This CDR3 spans 14 amino acids. Germline lookup yields CDR1 MNHEY and CDR2 SVGAGI. Written as DNA, the CDR3 is TGTGCCAGCAGGAACAGGGATAGTACAGATACGCAGTATTTT. Protein sequence: CASRNRDSTDTQYF.

This clone was counted a few times. The chain links TRBV6-2 or TRBV6-3 to TRBJ1-2; 11 positions agree with TRBD1. The V gene's germline CDR1 is MNHEY and CDR2 SVGEGT. The CDR3 length is 15 residues. V shed 6 bases, J shed 6 bases, and the junction held 9 bases outside the gene matches. CDR3 region: CASSPRGQGDHGYTF. CDR3 nucleotide sequence: TGTGCCAGCAGCCCCCGGGGACAGGGGGATCATGGCTACACCTTC.

This chain links TRBV10-3 with TRBJ1-1, with D unclear. Germline V gives CDR1 ENHRY, CDR2 SYGVKD. Trimming pared 9 bases from V and 2 bases from J, leaving 13 bases between. This CDR3 has 13 amino acids. The CDR3 loop is CAITREPNTEAFF. The DNA for the CDR3 is TGTGCCATAACGAGAGAACCAAACACTGAAGCTTTCTTT.

This chain links TRBV19 with TRBJ2-2; D is perhaps TRBD1 (6 bases). Germline V gene lookup returns CDR1 LNHDA and CDR2 SQIVND (reference sequence). This CDR3 is 15 amino acids long. V was shortened by 4 bases and J by 4 bases, with 13 bases between the two germline ends. CDR3 region: CASSTAQGSTGELFF. The CDR3 region has the DNA TGTGCCAGTAGTACAGCGCAGGGGTCCACCGGGGAGCTGTTTTTT. Based on the CDR3 plus reference TRBV19 and TRBJ2-2, the full variable domain is DGGITQSPKYLFRKEGQNVTLSCEQNLNHDAMYWYRQDPGQGLRLIYYSQIVNDFQKGDIAEGYSVSREKKESFPLTVTSAQKNPTAFYLCASSTAQGSTGELFFGEGSRLTVL.

V is TRBV4-2 and J is TRBJ2-7; D remains unclear. V was clipped by 0 bases and J by 2 bases, with 14 bases between them. The CDR3 is 16 residues long. The germline V gene encodes CDR1 LGHNA and CDR2 YNFKEQ. The CDR3 sequence: CASSQDTRRIPYEQYF. The CDR3 nucleotides read TGTGCCAGCAGCCAAGATACCCGCAGGATTCCCTACGAGCAGTACTTC.

This sequence joins TRBV3-1 (or the pseudogene TRBV3-2) and TRBJ2-3, with D possibly TRBD2 on 5 matching bases. The V gene lost 4 bases and the J gene lost 6 bases, with 11 bases spanning the gap. The CDR3 length is 13 residues. Germline V lookup: CDR1 LGHDT, CDR2 YNNKEL (reference sequence). The CDR3 DNA is TGTGCCAGCAGCCCCTTAGCGTCTGATACGCAGTATTTT. It translates to CASSPLASDTQYF.

The rearrangement uses TRBV19 and TRBJ1-2; 12 nucleotides align to TRBD1. Germline V lookup: CDR1 LNHDA, CDR2 SQIVND (reference sequence). The CDR3 is 16 residues long. J was trimmed by 8 bases and V by 5 bases; bases with no gene match: 12. CDR3 bases: TGTGCCAGTAGTCCGTTACCGGGACAGGGGGCAAGCGGCTACACCTTC. Translated: CASSPLPGQGASGYTF.

This chain links TRBV5-4 with TRBJ1-2; 9 positions agree with TRBD1. The J segment lost 7 bases and the V segment lost 0 bases, leaving 7 bases of the junction unmatched. Germline lookup yields CDR1 SGHNT and CDR2 YYREEE (reference sequence). The CDR3 is 15 amino acids. Written as DNA, the CDR3 is TGTGCCAGCAGCTTGGGCATGGGACAGGGTCTTGGCTACACCTTC. Its translation: CASSLGMGQGLGYTF.

J is TRBJ2-5 and V is TRBV11-2, with D possibly matching TRBD2 (7 bases). Germline V lookup: CDR1 SGHAT, CDR2 FQNNGV. Trimming took 6 bases from V and 2 from J, leaving 13 bases between them. The length of the CDR3 is 14 residues. The CDR3 DNA reads TGTGCCAGCAGGCATCGGGGGGCTCAAGAGACCCAGTACTTC. This sequence encodes CASRHRGAQETQYF.

This chain links TRBV30 with TRBJ1-1; no clear D gene. V gave up 4 bases and J gave up 1 base, with 10 bases separating them. CDR1 is GTSNPN and CDR2 is SVGIG in the germline V gene (reference sequence). The CDR3 extends over 13 amino acids. In nucleotides, the CDR3 is TGTGCCTGGACCTTGAGCCCGAACACTGAAGCTTTCTTT. It specifies CAWTLSPNTEAFF.